The 25 T cell receptor beta chains in this list originate from one sample, sequenced in a study of blood T cell repertoires in COVID-19. The protocol was immunoSEQ multiplex PCR, while the TCRdb copy is restricted to in-frame clones and leaves out a portion. The table includes around 220,000 clones, 85% to 90% detected once. The sequencing input was peripheral blood. The source is a woman in her forties or fifties with COVID-19, enrolled during active disease.

This chain connects TRBV30 to TRBJ2-5, with D perhaps TRBD1 (6 bases). Per germline, CDR1 GTSNPN and CDR2 SVGIG (reference sequence). Deletions cut 2 bases from V and 4 bases from J, with 11 bases between. The CDR3 contains 13 residues. This CDR3 is CAWSPQGLETQYF. CDR3 nucleotides: TGTGCCTGGAGTCCACAGGGCCTAGAGACCCAGTACTTC.

The V and J genes are TRBV7-9 and TRBJ2-2, with D possibly TRBD1 on 5 matching bases. The V end was cut by 6 bases, the J end by 1 base, with 6 bases between. The CDR3 spans 13 residues. Germline values: CDR1 SEHNR, CDR2 FQNEAQ (reference sequence). The CDR3 nucleotides are TGTGCCAGCAGTGACAGGAACACCGGGGAGCTGTTTTTT. Its protein product is CASSDRNTGELFF. Full variable domain (remainder filled in from reference TRBV7-9 and TRBJ2-2): DTGVSQNPRHKITKRGQNVTFRCDPISEHNRLYWYRQTLGQGPEFLTYFQNEAQLEKSRLLSDRFSAERPKGSFSTLEIQRTEQGDSAMYLCASSDRNTGELFFGEGSRLTVL.

The chain combines TRBV29-1 with TRBJ2-3, with D perhaps TRBD2 (5 bases). CDR3 length: 16 amino acids. CDR1 and CDR2 from the germline V gene are SQVTM and ANQGSEA. Trimming stripped 0 bases from V and 0 bases from J, with 13 bases between. CDR3 residues: CSVEDPRDWSTDTQYF. DNA of the CDR3: TGCAGCGTTGAAGATCCGAGGGATTGGAGCACAGATACGCAGTATTTT.

This clone was seen only once. The chain couples TRBV30 to TRBJ1-2; TRBD1 agrees at 8 bases. This CDR3 contains 13 residues. Trimming cost V 2 bases and J 3 bases; bases outside gene matches: 2. Germline V gene data show CDR1 as GTSNPN and CDR2 as SVGIG (reference sequence). The CDR3 loop reads CAWSKQGDYGYTF. The CDR3 DNA sequence: TGTGCCTGGAGTAAACAGGGGGACTATGGCTACACCTTC. The full variable domain, completed using reference TRBV30 and TRBJ1-2, is SQTIHQWPATLVQPVGSPLSLECTVEGTSNPNLYWYRQAAGRGLQLLFYSVGIGQISSEVPQNLSASRPQDRQFILSSKKLLLSDSGFYLCAWSKQGDYGYTFGSGTRLTVV.

This clone was observed a handful of times. V is TRBV18 and J is TRBJ2-3, with D possibly TRBD1 on 6 matching bases. Deletions cut 4 bases from V and 1 base from J, with 15 bases between. In germline, CDR1 is KGHSH, CDR2 LQKENI. The length of the CDR3 is 16 residues. The CDR3 bases are TGTGCCAGCTCACTACTAATGGGGGCTGGCACAGATACGCAGTATTTT. Protein sequence: CASSLLMGAGTDTQYF.

V usage is TRBV5-1 and J usage is TRBJ2-1; D is unclear. Germline values: CDR1 SGHRS, CDR2 YFSETQ. This CDR3 is 14 amino acids long. Trimming took off 0 bases at V and 4 bases at J, with 8 bases between the two ends. The CDR3: CASSLVSVYNEQFF. CDR3 bases: TGCGCCAGCAGCTTGGTTTCGGTGTACAATGAGCAGTTCTTC.

CDR3 sequence: CASSLLAGAGLYTQYF. The CDR3 DNA is TGTGCCAGCAGCTTACTCGCGGGGGCCGGTCTTTATACGCAGTATTTT. This chain uses TRBV11-3 with TRBJ2-3, with D tentatively TRBD2 (7 bases). Trimming shortened V by 2 bases and J by 7 bases, and 19 bases separated the two germline ends. The CDR3 extends over 16 amino acids. The germline V gene has CDR1 SGHNT and CDR2 YENEEA.

The V gene is TRBV11-1, the J gene TRBJ1-4, with a tentative D call TRBD1 (5 bases). The CDR3 totals 16 residues. Germline V gene lookup returns CDR1 SGHAT and CDR2 FQDESV (reference sequence). With 2 bases removed from V and 4 bases from J, the gap between germline ends came to 14 bases. CDR3: CASSLTRTGFNEKLFF. The CDR3 DNA reads as TGTGCCAGCAGCTTAACTCGAACAGGTTTTAATGAAAAACTGTTTTTT.

The chain combines TRBV6-5 with TRBJ2-1; maybe TRBD2 (5 bases). CDR1 and CDR2 (germline): MNHEY, SVGAGI. The CDR3 covers 15 residues. V shed 6 bases and J shed 8 bases, with 20 bases lying between them. The CDR3 coding sequence is TGTGCCAGCAGGGGGATTCGGGGATTTGGCGATGAGCAGTTCTTC. This sequence encodes CASRGIRGFGDEQFF.

CDR3 region: CASSSVDRVPYEQYF. The CDR3 nucleotides are TGTGCCAGCAGTTCCGTTGACAGGGTCCCCTACGAGCAGTACTTC. The chain carries TRBV28 and TRBJ2-7, with 7 bases fitting TRBD1. The CDR3 loop spans 15 amino acids. Per the germline V gene, CDR1 is MDHEN and CDR2 is SYDVKM. V gave up 4 bases and J gave up 2 bases; unmatched junction bases: 8.

The J gene is TRBJ1-6, the V gene TRBV19, with a tentative D call TRBD1 (5 bases). The CDR3 is 15 amino acids. V lost 5 bases, J lost 6 bases, and 14 bases lay in between. Germline-derived CDR1 and CDR2 are LNHDA and SQIVND (reference sequence). CDR3 amino acids: CASSLIRDFNSPLHF. For the CDR3, the DNA is TGTGCCAGTAGTTTGATCAGGGATTTTAATTCACCCCTCCACTTT.

This clone was seen only once. The rearrangement uses TRBV2 and TRBJ1-5; 7 nucleotides agree with TRBD1. The CDR3 spans 15 residues. The V gene end was trimmed by 4 bases and the J gene end by 2 bases; junction bases not matched to a gene: 5. Germline assignment: CDR1 SNHLY and CDR2 FYNNEI. The CDR3 here is CASSGFGQGNQPQHF. The CDR3 nucleotides read TGTGCCAGCAGTGGGTTCGGACAGGGCAATCAGCCCCAGCATTTT.

This clone was seen just once. This chain uses TRBV5-1 with TRBJ1-6; 7 bases map to TRBD1. The CDR3 runs 14 residues. Trimming at V came to 4 bases and at J to 5 bases, leaving 3 bases not matched to a gene. Germline V CDR1 and CDR2: SGHRS, YFSETQ. The CDR3 DNA follows: TGCGCCAGCAGCCGGGACAGCGATAATTCACCCCTCCACTTT. Translated, it gives CASSRDSDNSPLHF.

J is TRBJ1-2 and V is TRBV28; possible D gene TRBD1, 5 bases. Trimming stripped 5 bases from V and 3 bases from J, with 10 bases between. The CDR3 is 13 amino acids. CDR1 MDHEN and CDR2 SYDVKM come from the germline V gene. The chain's CDR3 is CASSTTDYYGYTF. In DNA form, the CDR3 reads TGTGCCAGCAGTACGACAGATTACTATGGCTACACCTTC.

The chain uses TRBV10-1 and TRBJ2-3; no clear D. Germline CDR1 WNHNN, CDR2 SYGVQD (reference sequence). V was cut by 0 bases and J by 3 bases, with 4 bases left in between. The CDR3 covers 13 residues. The DNA for the CDR3 is TGCGCCAGCAGTGAGTCCGGGACAGATACGCAGTATTTT. Translating gives CASSESGTDTQYF.

This clone has a single count. This CDR3 is also generated by other DNA sequences in the sample. The V call is TRBV7-2, the J call TRBJ2-3; no firm D call. This CDR3 is 13 amino acids long. Trimming removed 5 bases at V and 5 bases at J, with 11 bases between. Germline lookup yields CDR1 SGHTA and CDR2 FQGNSA. The CDR3 protein is CASSPPSEDTQYF. In DNA form, the CDR3 reads TGTGCCAGCAGCCCCCCTAGTGAAGATACGCAGTATTTT.

The chain is built from TRBV28 and TRBJ1-1, with a weak D call TRBD1 (5 bases). The CDR3 covers 13 residues. Trimming removed 7 bases from V and 11 bases from J, with 20 bases in between. Germline-derived CDR1 and CDR2 are MDHEN and SYDVKM. The CDR3 here is CASTYATGRGAFF. The CDR3 DNA is TGTGCCAGCACCTATGCAACAGGTCGGGGGGCTTTCTTT.

The chain couples TRBV1 to TRBJ1-4. TRBV1 is assigned pseudogene status. This CDR3 has 18 amino acids. The CDR3: CTSSLYEGRGSVNEKLFF. The CDR3 DNA is TGCACCAGCAGCCTTTACGAGGGACGGGGGAGTGTAAATGAAAAACTGTTTTTT.

This rearrangement joins TRBV6-1 to TRBJ1-1; D remains ambiguous. This CDR3 region has 13 residues. V dropped 2 bases and J dropped 1 base, with 5 bases sitting between them. Germline V gives CDR1 MNHNS, CDR2 SASEGT. The CDR3 spells CASSEIRNTEAFF. DNA for the CDR3: TGTGCCAGCAGTGAAATCAGGAACACTGAAGCTTTCTTT.

This chain links TRBV7-2 with TRBJ1-6, with a weak D call TRBD1 (5 bases). Germline V lookup: CDR1 SGHTA, CDR2 FQGNSA. V was shortened by 1 base and J by 15 bases, with 25 bases between the two germline ends. The CDR3 sequence is 17 residues long. The CDR3 DNA sequence: TGTGCCAGCAGCTTAGATGGGGCCCCCACCCGGAGTTCTGGCCTCCACTTT. This translates into CASSLDGAPTRSSGLHF.

V and J are TRBV29-1 and TRBJ1-2, with a possible D match to TRBD1 (5 bases). The CDR3 length is 10 residues. Trimming removed 6 bases from V and 8 bases from J, with 10 bases in between. Germline loops: CDR1 SQVTM, CDR2 ANQGSEA. The CDR3 DNA reads as TGCAGCGTAAATCAGGGCGGCTACACCTTC. Its protein product is CSVNQGGYTF.

This chain joins TRBV3-1 (or the pseudogene TRBV3-2) and TRBJ2-5, with D possibly matching TRBD2 (6 bases). The germline V gene encodes CDR1 LGHDT and CDR2 YNNKEL (reference sequence). The length of the CDR3 is 17 residues. Trimming removed 4 bases at V and 7 bases at J, with 25 bases between. The CDR3 nucleotides read TGTGCCAGCAGCCCAGTCCCGGGACTCTCCAAACGCGGGACCCAGTACTTC. It is translated as CASSPVPGLSKRGTQYF.

The table lists this clone with a few counts. This chain links TRBV5-1 with TRBJ1-6; D unclear. The V and J ends lost 0 bases and 7 bases respectively, with 17 bases between them. The CDR3 spans 17 residues. Germline assignment: CDR1 SGHRS and CDR2 YFSETQ. The CDR3, as DNA: TGCGCCAGCAGCTTGGATTACGGGTTCTCCGACAATTCACCCCTCCACTTT. It encodes CASSLDYGFSDNSPLHF.

This chain uses TRBV6-5 with TRBJ2-3; no clear D gene. The CDR3 has 14 amino acids. CDR1 is MNHEY and CDR2 is SVGAGI in the germline V gene. Trimming cost V 7 bases and J 4 bases, with 15 bases left between them. Here the CDR3 reads CASTRIRGPDTQYF. In DNA, the CDR3 is TGTGCCAGCACCAGAATACGTGGTCCAGATACGCAGTATTTT.

Turning to this clone: Within the sample, other DNA sequences also encode this same CDR3. This chain links TRBV5-1 with TRBJ1-2, with D uncertain. Germline CDR1 reads SGHRS; CDR2 reads YFSETQ. CDR3 length: 15 residues. Trimming removed 4 bases from V and 3 bases from J, with 16 bases in between. The chain's CDR3 is CASSPVGGRDYGYTF. The CDR3 DNA reads TGCGCCAGCAGCCCCGTAGGCGGGAGGGACTATGGCTACACCTTC.